This passage covers 15 T cell receptor beta chains from one sample sequenced in a study of patients and donors after allogeneic stem cell transplantation. TCRdb reanalysed the RT-PCR reads using MiXCR and keeps one entry per CDR3 protein. This sample has roughly 250,000 distinct CDR3 sequences, with 13% to 15% found just once. Sample: blood, either unsorted or a sorted T cell fraction (not recorded which). Receptor source: a human donor who was either an allogeneic HSCT recipient or a stem cell or donor lymphocyte infusion donor (not recorded which). It is not recorded whose cells these are; they may come from a transplant donor.

This clonotype was recorded a few times. The CDR3 coding sequence is TGTGCCTGGAACCCCAGCGTGGCCGGGGAGCTGTTTTTT. This gives the protein CAWNPSVAGELFF. The genes are TRBV30 and TRBJ2-2, with unresolved D. This CDR3 spans 13 amino acids. V dropped 4 bases and J dropped 6 bases, with 12 bases sitting between them. Germline CDR1 is GTSNPN and CDR2 is SVGIG (reference sequence).

This clonotype was seen many times. This chain links TRBV12-3 or TRBV12-4 with TRBJ1-1, with D possibly matching TRBD1 (5 bases). This CDR3 is 14 amino acids long. V lost 5 bases and J 4 bases, leaving 14 bases between the germline ends. CDR3 bases: TGTGCCAGCAGTGCCTCTGACAGTCTCACTGAAGCTTTCTTT. Translated: CASSASDSLTEAFF.

V and J are TRBV3-1 and TRBJ1-5, with D possibly matching TRBD1 (5 bases). The CDR3 spans 15 residues. Germline loops: CDR1 LGHDT, CDR2 YNNKEL (reference sequence). The V end was cut by 0 bases, the J end by 4 bases, with 10 bases between. CDR3 amino acids: CASSQDYGGNQPQHF. Here the CDR3 DNA reads TGTGCCAGCAGCCAAGATTACGGGGGTAATCAGCCCCAGCATTTT.

This clonotype was observed a few times. The J gene is TRBJ1-5, the V gene TRBV27; 7 positions match TRBD1. From germline, CDR1 is MNHEY and CDR2 SMNVEV (reference sequence). V was pared by 2 bases and J by 2 bases, with 12 bases of the junction left unmatched. The CDR3 length is 18 residues. The CDR3 is CASSLRGRGTDGNQPQHF. CDR3 nucleotide sequence: TGTGCCAGCAGTTTACGGGGCAGGGGGACAGATGGCAATCAGCCCCAGCATTTT.

This clonotype was detected many times. V usage is TRBV7-2 and J usage is TRBJ2-1, with no clear D. Trimming stripped 0 bases from V and 3 bases from J, with 9 bases between. The CDR3 runs 15 residues. Germline CDR1 and CDR2: SGHTA and FQGNSA. Here the CDR3 reads CASSLALGSYNEQFF. CDR3 DNA: TGTGCCAGCAGCTTAGCGCTAGGCAGCTACAATGAGCAGTTCTTC. The full variable domain, rest sourced from reference TRBV7-2 and TRBJ2-1, is GAGVSQSPSNKVTEKGKDVELRCDPISGHTALYWYRQSLGQGLEFLIYFQGNSAPDKSGLPSDRFSAERTGGSVSTLTIQRTQQEDSAVYLCASSLALGSYNEQFFGPGTRLTVL.

The chain combines TRBV6-1 with TRBJ2-7; TRBD2 might be the D (6 bases). Germline V gives CDR1 MNHNS, CDR2 SASEGT. Trimming stripped 5 bases from V and 4 bases from J, with 18 bases between. The CDR3 runs 15 residues. Written as DNA, the CDR3 is TGTGCCAGCAGTCGCCGGGACTCCGGTTCGTACGAGCAGTACTTC. The encoded protein is CASSRRDSGSYEQYF.

The gene calls are TRBV6-1 and TRBJ1-2, with D possibly TRBD1 on 6 matching bases. Germline CDR1 reads MNHNS; CDR2 reads SASEGT. This CDR3 has 13 residues. Trimming removed 3 bases from V and 5 bases from J, with 10 bases in between. This CDR3 is CASSETGPYGYTF. DNA of the CDR3: TGTGCCAGCAGTGAGACAGGTCCGTATGGCTACACCTTC.

The V and J genes are TRBV20-1 and TRBJ2-5; no definite D call. The CDR3 extends over 12 amino acids. V shed 0 bases and J shed 6 bases, with 8 bases lying between them. Looked up from germline, CDR1 is DFQATT and CDR2 is SNEGSKA (reference sequence). The chain's CDR3 is CSARESSQTQYF. Here the CDR3 DNA reads TGCAGTGCTAGAGAGAGTAGCCAGACCCAGTACTTC.

At least ten counts were recorded for this clonotype. V gene TRBV5-1 combines with J gene TRBJ2-7; 14 positions agree with TRBD2. CDR3 size: 16 residues. Germline V CDR1 and CDR2: SGHRS, YFSETQ. V lost 4 bases to trimming and J lost 5 bases; unmatched junction nucleotides: 8. In nucleotides, the CDR3 is TGCGCCAGCAGCCCAGGACTAGCGGGAGGTATCCACGAGCAGTACTTC. Translating it yields CASSPGLAGGIHEQYF.

This clonotype has more than one count but fewer than ten. The rearrangement uses TRBV18 and TRBJ2-7, with TRBD2 identical over 12 bases. With V trimmed by 0 bases and J by 3 bases, 3 bases remained unmatched. Germline assignment: CDR1 KGHSH and CDR2 LQKENI. The CDR3 is 16 residues long. CDR3 sequence (DNA): TGTGCCAGCTCACCACCGGGACTAGCGGGTTTCTACGAGCAGTACTTC. This sequence encodes CASSPPGLAGFYEQYF.

The chain carries TRBV5-6 and TRBJ1-2; D uncertain. The germline gives CDR1 SGHDT, CDR2 YYEEEE. The CDR3 spans 16 residues. With 2 bases removed from V and 8 bases from J, the gap between germline ends came to 22 bases. CDR3 sequence: CASSLYQTVRSYGYTF. CDR3 nucleotide sequence: TGTGCCAGCAGCTTATATCAAACCGTCCGCTCCTACGGCTACACCTTC.

This chain uses TRBV7-8 with TRBJ2-4, with D tentatively TRBD2 (6 bases). Per the germline V gene, CDR1 is SGHVS and CDR2 is FQNEAQ. The CDR3 spans 15 residues. V lost 4 bases and J lost 5, with 15 bases in between. The CDR3 DNA follows: TGTGCCAGCAGCTCCGAGGGACTGGTTGAAAACATTCAGTACTTC. Translation gives CASSSEGLVENIQYF.

The CDR3 reads CASSYRDGTNYGYTF. In nucleotides, the CDR3 is TGTGCCAGCAGTTACAGGGACGGCACTAACTATGGCTACACCTTC. The rearrangement uses TRBV6-2 or TRBV6-3 and TRBJ1-2, with D perhaps matching TRBD1 (5 bases). The V and J ends lost 2 bases and 0 bases respectively, with 10 bases between them. The CDR3 is 15 residues long. From germline, CDR1 is MNHEY and CDR2 SVGEGT.

The rearrangement links TRBV4-3 to TRBJ2-3, with 12 bases matching TRBD2. The V gene end was trimmed by 1 base and the J gene end by 3 bases; junction bases not matched to a gene: 5. The CDR3 contains 17 residues. Germline lookup yields CDR1 LGHNA and CDR2 YSLEER. CDR3 in DNA: TGCGCCAGCAGCCAAGTCGCTAGCGGGGGGGCAACAGATACGCAGTATTTT. Translating it yields CASSQVASGGATDTQYF.

Ten or more counts support this clonotype. The V call is TRBV27, the J call TRBJ2-1; D perhaps matches TRBD2 (5 bases). V gave up 2 bases and J gave up 7 bases, with 18 bases separating them. Per germline, CDR1 MNHEY and CDR2 SMNVEV (reference sequence). This CDR3 spans 16 amino acids. The chain's CDR3 is CASSLKRAVPGNEQFF. As DNA, the CDR3 is TGTGCCAGCAGTTTAAAGAGGGCGGTCCCTGGGAATGAGCAGTTCTTC.